Each of the 19 T cell receptor beta chains below was sequenced from the same sample in a study of blood T cell repertoires in COVID-19. Libraries were prepared by immunoSEQ multiplex PCR; TCRdb keeps only in-frame clonotypes and omits some of them. Here the sample spans about 190,000 clones, 65% to 85% being singletons. Sample: PBMCs or T cells enriched from blood (not recorded which). These receptors originate from a woman aged 25 to 45 who had recovered from COVID-19.

The rearrangement joins TRBV6-5 to TRBJ2-7; TRBD1 is a possible D gene (6 bases). Per germline, CDR1 MNHEY and CDR2 SVGAGI. CDR3 length: 16 amino acids. Trimming stripped 4 bases from V and 3 bases from J, with 19 bases between. CDR3 sequence (DNA): TGTGCCAGCAGTTCGACAGGCCCCAGGCCCATCTACGAGCAGTACGTC. Translated, it gives CASSSTGPRPIYEQYV.

The chain carries TRBV12-3 or TRBV12-4 and TRBJ1-2, with TRBD1 as a possible D gene (5 bases). The V and J ends lost 6 bases and 8 bases respectively, with 10 bases between them. There are 11 residues in the CDR3. The CDR3 protein is CASSLEGGYTF. The CDR3 bases are TGTGCCAGCAGCTTGGAGGGGGGCTACACCTTC.

J is TRBJ2-7 and V is TRBV6-1; D is possibly TRBD2 (5 bases). Trimming shortened V by 3 bases and J by 6 bases, and 12 bases separated the two germline ends. The CDR3 spans 13 residues. Germline lookup yields CDR1 MNHNS and CDR2 SASEGT. DNA of the CDR3: TGTGCCAGCAGTGAGCGGAGGCGTGTCGAGCAGTACGTC. This codes for CASSERRRVEQYV.

The V call is TRBV6-4, the J call TRBJ2-5; 8 bases align to TRBD1. CDR3 length: 15 amino acids. The V gene end was trimmed by 3 bases and the J gene end by 2 bases; junction bases not matched to a gene: 5. Germline-derived CDR1 and CDR2 are MRHNA and SNTAGT. Here the CDR3 DNA reads TGTGCCAGCAGTGAAGGACAGGGTGGACAAGAGACCCAGTACTTC. The encoded protein is CASSEGQGGQETQYF.

The chain has TRBV27 and TRBJ1-6; 9 bases match TRBD1. The CDR3 contains 14 residues. Germline loops: CDR1 MNHEY, CDR2 SMNVEV (reference sequence). Trimming removed 4 bases from V and 10 bases from J; junction bases left unmatched: 5. This CDR3 is CASSSGQGWSPLHF. DNA of the CDR3: TGTGCCAGCAGTTCGGGACAGGGTTGGTCACCCCTCCACTTT.

This clone was recorded a few times. The V gene is TRBV3-1 (or the pseudogene TRBV3-2), the J gene TRBJ1-2; no reliable D call. Germline V CDR1 and CDR2: LGHDT, YNNKEL (reference sequence). The length of the CDR3 is 14 residues. Deletions cut 4 bases from V and 6 bases from J, with 15 bases between. The CDR3 nucleotides read TGTGCCAGCAGCCCGCTTGGGGAGGGCGATGGCTACACCTTC. It translates to CASSPLGEGDGYTF.

This clone was counted once. J is TRBJ1-1 and V is TRBV12-3 or TRBV12-4, with D tentatively TRBD1 (5 bases). This CDR3 is 13 amino acids long. V was shortened by 9 bases and J by 6 bases, with 17 bases between the two germline ends. CDR3 sequence reads: CASSRGGGPEAFF. The CDR3 DNA reads TGTGCCAGTTCGAGGGGAGGAGGGCCTGAAGCTTTCTTT.

This chain joins TRBV10-3 and TRBJ1-1; D gene ambiguous. The V end lost 0 bases, the J end lost 0 bases, and 8 bases lay between the germline ends. CDR1 and CDR2 from the germline V gene are ENHRY and SYGVKD. This CDR3 spans 15 amino acids. The CDR3 bases are TGTGCCATCAGTGAGTCTGCGGGGTTGAACACTGAAGCTTTCTTT. Protein sequence: CAISESAGLNTEAFF.

This chain connects TRBV7-2 to TRBJ1-5; 7 nucleotides align to TRBD1. Germline lookup yields CDR1 SGHTA and CDR2 FQGNSA. CDR3 size: 16 residues. Losses at the gene ends were 4 bases for V and 2 bases for J; bases not matched to a gene: 8. CDR3 in DNA: TGTGCCAGCAGCTATTTCCACAGGGGAGGCAATCAGCCCCAGCATTTT. Translation gives CASSYFHRGGNQPQHF.

The chain links TRBV7-8 to TRBJ1-1; TRBD1 matches at 7 bases. This CDR3 is 17 amino acids long. The J segment lost 6 bases and the V segment lost 5 bases, leaving 18 bases of the junction unmatched. CDR1 and CDR2 (germline): SGHVS, FQNEAQ. This CDR3 is CASSPYRTGLGKAEAFF. In DNA, the CDR3 is TGTGCCAGCAGCCCATACCGGACAGGCTTGGGAAAGGCTGAAGCTTTCTTT.

A single count supports this clone. The gene calls are TRBV7-3 and TRBJ1-1, with D unclear. Germline loops: CDR1 SGHTA, CDR2 FQGTGA. The CDR3 has 13 amino acids. V lost 5 bases, J lost 7 bases, and 14 bases lay in between. The chain's CDR3 is CASSLPGSLEAFF. CDR3 coding DNA: TGTGCCAGCAGCCTACCCGGGTCCCTTGAAGCTTTCTTT.

This chain links TRBV21-1 with TRBJ2-7; the DNA was not used to check the table's D call, TRBD2. TRBV21-1 is a pseudogene locus. The CDR3 is made up of 15 amino acids. The CDR3 reads CASSPHWRAAYEQYV. CDR3 DNA sequence: TGTGCCAGCAGCCCTCATTGGAGGGCCGCCTACGAGCAGTACGTC.

In its sample, this clone was seen a few times. This sequence joins TRBV27 and TRBJ1-5; TRBD1 matches 12 bases. The CDR3 extends over 15 amino acids. V lost 5 bases, J lost 8 bases, and 7 bases stayed unmatched. Germline V gene data show CDR1 as MNHEY and CDR2 as SMNVEV (reference sequence). The CDR3 loop reads CASSAGTGGLEPQHF. CDR3 DNA: TGTGCCAGCAGTGCGGGGACAGGGGGCTTGGAGCCCCAGCATTTT.

This chain links TRBV7-9 with TRBJ1-1; 8 nucleotides agree with TRBD1. The J segment lost 0 bases and the V segment lost 5 bases, leaving 14 bases of the junction unmatched. Looked up from germline, CDR1 is SEHNR and CDR2 is FQNEAQ (reference sequence). CDR3 length: 18 residues. CDR3 nucleotides: TGTGCCAGCAGCCCCCGGACAGGGACGAAGAACATGAACACTGAAGCTTTCTTT. Translation gives CASSPRTGTKNMNTEAFF.

The chain recombines TRBV7-2 with TRBJ1-2, with TRBD1 as a possible D gene (5 bases). Trimming stripped 1 base from V and 4 bases from J, with 10 bases between. Germline-derived CDR1 and CDR2 are SGHTA and FQGNSA. This CDR3 has 14 amino acids. The CDR3 loop is CASSLDPGPYGYTF. The CDR3 DNA reads TGTGCCAGCAGCTTAGACCCAGGGCCCTATGGCTACACCTTC.

V usage is TRBV28 and J usage is TRBJ1-3; D not certain. Germline V gene sequence: CDR1 MDHEN, CDR2 SYDVKM. Trimming stripped 6 bases from V and 0 bases from J, with 15 bases between. The CDR3 runs 16 residues. The CDR3 bases are TGTGCCAGCAGGGATTCAGGAAGCTACTCTGGAAACACCATATATTTT. It codes for CASRDSGSYSGNTIYF.

The V call is TRBV5-4, the J call TRBJ2-2; 12 bases are a match to TRBD2. V lost 3 bases and J lost 1; bases outside the gene matches: 10. Germline CDR1 and CDR2: SGHNT and YYREEE (reference sequence). There are 19 residues in the CDR3. The CDR3 reads CASSSATSGGQKNTGELFF. The CDR3 DNA sequence: TGTGCCAGCAGCTCCGCGACTAGCGGGGGCCAAAAGAACACCGGGGAGCTGTTTTTT.

The chain has TRBV5-1 and TRBJ1-2; D is possibly TRBD1 (5 bases). In germline, CDR1 is SGHRS, CDR2 YFSETQ. Between the trimmed V and J ends, which lost 2 bases and 2 bases, there was a span of 7 bases. The CDR3 spans 13 residues. The CDR3 DNA follows: TGCGCCAGCAGCTTTAGACAGAACTATGGCTACACCTTC. As protein: CASSFRQNYGYTF.

The V call is TRBV6-1, the J call TRBJ2-5, with D unclear. CDR1 and CDR2 from the germline V gene are MNHNS and SASEGT. The CDR3 runs 15 residues. V was clipped by 2 bases and J by 5 bases, with 15 bases between them. CDR3: CASSERVSVRETQYF. For the CDR3, the DNA is TGTGCCAGCAGTGAACGGGTGAGCGTGCGGGAGACCCAGTACTTC.